Sequencing of this T cell receptor beta chain was carried out in a study of shared clonotypes between healthy human individuals. Notes on the study in general: Generation probabilities were higher for clonotypes shared across all four sorted-subset donors than for unshared ones.

Note on this clone: Antigen specificity is unknown.

CD4+ cell separation produced CD45RA+ naive and CD45RA-negative memory subsets. Deep was the level used in running the assay. TCRdb keeps only in-frame clones here, not all; method: immunoSEQ multiplex PCR. The repertoire holds approximately 2.1 million clones, approximately 93% seen once, with 0.35% to 0.5% in the top ten. Germline V gene lookup returns CDR1 SEHNR and CDR2 FQNEAQ (reference sequence). CDR3 length equals 14 residues. V lost 2 bases and J 11 bases, leaving 18 bases between the germline ends. The sample was naive CD4+ T cells from PBMCs. The subset was: CD45RA+ positively selected. This rearrangement joins TRBV7-9 to TRBJ1-1; D uncertain. The clonotype comes from a man in his late teens or twenties in good health. Some clones in this sample may be carry-over from other donors' samples. CDR3 nucleotide sequence: TGTGCCAGCAGCTTAAAGGGTGAAGAGGCGCGGGCTTTCTTT. It translates to CASSLKGEEARAFF.